This T cell receptor (beta chain) was identified in a study of identical twins. General study results and limits: Where out-of-frame alpha sequences were twin-shared, they showed excess low generation probability. For zero-insertion analyses, partial confounding could come from invariant MAIT and iNKT cells. Researchers reported weaker excess twin sharing in beta out-of-frame sequences.

J gave up 5 bases and V 0 bases, and 8 bases lay outside the gene matches. Germline CDR1 MGHRA, CDR2 YSYEKL. The CDR3 runs to 17 residues. Through template switching, a universal primer site was introduced, and the cDNA contained unique molecular identifiers. TCRdb recomputed calls from the 5' RACE reads with MiXCR, one row per CDR3 protein. This sample has roughly 250,000 distinct CDR3 sequences, with 5.5% to 7% found just once. This clonotype has a count of ten or more. As yet, its antigen is unknown. The same sample was also used in a study of yellow fever vaccine responses in identical twins.

The material sequenced was memory (CD45RO+) T cells sorted from blood. The sequence was collected from a woman between 18 and 29 years old in good health. The gene calls are TRBV4-1 and TRBJ2-1; the match to TRBD2 covers 9 bases. The CDR3 is CASSQDMFSSGNNEQFF. The CDR3 coding sequence is TGCGCCAGCAGCCAAGATATGTTTTCTAGCGGGAACAATGAGCAGTTCTTC.